These 16 T cell receptor beta chains were sequenced from one sample in a study of blood T cell repertoires in COVID-19. Here immunoSEQ multiplex PCR was the method, and the copy in TCRdb shows in-frame clones only, minus some. The sample holds 250,000 to 350,000 clones; 84% are singletons and the top ten take 15% to 19%. The source material was peripheral blood. Receptors were obtained from a person aged 65 to 85 with COVID-19, enrolled during active disease.

In nucleotides, the CDR3 is TGTGCCAGCAGTTACACGGGACTAGCGGTCTACGAGCAGTACTTC. This encodes CASSYTGLAVYEQYF. The genes are TRBV6-2 or TRBV6-3 and TRBJ2-7, with 11 bases identical to TRBD2. The germline V gene encodes CDR1 MNHEY and CDR2 SVGEGT. V trimming: 2 bases; J trimming: 3 bases; junction bases outside the gene matches: 3. This CDR3 has 15 residues.

The chain carries TRBV28 and TRBJ2-1; TRBD2 matches 8 bases. This CDR3 region has 19 residues. The junction had 20 bases not matched to a gene; V was cut back by 2 bases and J by 8 bases. Germline values: CDR1 MDHEN, CDR2 SYDVKM. The chain's CDR3 is CASSLEISGRSPGRDEQFF. Written as DNA, the CDR3 is TGTGCCAGCAGTTTAGAGATTAGCGGGCGATCCCCCGGGAGGGATGAGCAGTTCTTC.

This clone was counted ten times or more. The chain is built from TRBV21-1 and TRBJ1-2; the D segment call TRBD1 is taken from the table without a DNA check. TRBV21-1 is termed a pseudogene. The CDR3 extends over 20 amino acids. This CDR3 is CASSKVSRDRVVPECYGYTF. The CDR3 DNA sequence: TGTGCCAGCAGCAAAGTTTCCCGGGACAGGGTGGTCCCCGAATGCTATGGCTACACCTTC.

The rearrangement uses TRBV24-1 and TRBJ2-7; 9 bases fit TRBD1. The junction had 5 bases not matched to a gene; V was cut back by 4 bases and J by 2 bases. The CDR3 has 15 residues. CDR1 KGHDR and CDR2 SFDVKD come from the germline V gene. CDR3 coding DNA: TGTGCCACCAGTGAAGGCGGACAGGGGACCTACGAGCAGTACTTC. Amino acid sequence: CATSEGGQGTYEQYF.

The rearrangement uses TRBV27 and TRBJ2-1, with TRBD2 matching 10 bases. The CDR3 runs 16 residues. CDR1 is MNHEY and CDR2 is SMNVEV in the germline V gene (reference sequence). The ends lost 5 bases at V and 6 bases at J; junction bases unmatched: 10. CDR3 in amino acids: CASSIPRTSGFNEQFF. DNA of the CDR3: TGTGCCAGCAGTATACCCAGGACTAGCGGCTTCAATGAGCAGTTCTTC.

In DNA form, the CDR3 reads TGTGCCAGCAGCCAAGTACAGGGGGCGATGGGCACTGAAGCTTTCTTT. Translating it yields CASSQVQGAMGTEAFF. The chain employs TRBV7-6 and TRBJ1-1, with TRBD1 identical over 9 bases. Germline lookup yields CDR1 SGHVS and CDR2 FNYEAQ. V lost 5 bases, J lost 4 bases, and 11 bases stayed unmatched. The CDR3 consists of 16 residues.

The rearrangement links TRBV2 to TRBJ2-1; maybe TRBD2 (6 bases). The CDR3 consists of 14 residues. The V end was cut by 6 bases, the J end by 8 bases, with 17 bases between. From germline, CDR1 is SNHLY and CDR2 FYNNEI. The CDR3 DNA sequence: TGTGCCAGCAGCAGGACTATAGCGATCGATGAGCAGTTCTTC. It encodes CASSRTIAIDEQFF.

The chain is built from TRBV4-3 and TRBJ2-6; 8 nucleotides agree with TRBD1. Looked up from germline, CDR1 is LGHNA and CDR2 is YSLEER. V trimming: 0 bases; J trimming: 0 bases; junction bases outside the gene matches: 4. The CDR3 has 18 amino acids. The CDR3 coding sequence is TGCGCCAGCAGCCAAGATATCGACAGGGGCTCTGGGGCCAACGTCCTGACTTTC. It is translated as CASSQDIDRGSGANVLTF.

This clone was detected once. The CDR3 nucleotides read TGTGCCACCAGCAGGGGTAGCACCTACGAGCAGTACTTC. It translates to CATSRGSTYEQYF. V is TRBV15 and J is TRBJ2-7; D not resolved. The CDR3 is 13 amino acids. The germline V gene encodes CDR1 LNHNV and CDR2 YYDKDF (reference sequence). V lost 3 bases and J 2 bases, leaving 8 bases between the germline ends. Variable domain in full (rest from reference TRBV15 and TRBJ2-7): DAMVIQNPRYQVTQFGKPVTLSCSQTLNHNVMYWYQQKSSQAPKLLFHYYDKDFNNEADTPDNFQSRRPNTSFCFLDIRSPGLGDTAMYLCATSRGSTYEQYFGPGTRLTVT.

The V gene is TRBV28, the J gene TRBJ2-7; no firm D call. V shed 5 bases and J shed 4 bases, with 12 bases lying between them. The CDR3 covers 13 residues. Germline values: CDR1 MDHEN, CDR2 SYDVKM. The CDR3 sequence: CASSGPSRYEQYF. The DNA of the CDR3 is TGTGCCAGCAGTGGCCCCTCGAGGTACGAGCAGTACTTC.

V gene TRBV9 combines with J gene TRBJ1-2; TRBD1 is a possible D gene (6 bases). V was pared by 0 bases and J by 0 bases, with 9 bases between. The CDR3 is 15 residues long. The V gene's germline CDR1 is SGDLS and CDR2 YYNGEE. CDR3 sequence reads: CASSVGSGANYGYTF. Written as DNA, the CDR3 is TGTGCCAGCAGCGTAGGGTCAGGGGCTAACTATGGCTACACCTTC.

The chain combines TRBV28 with TRBJ2-7, with 9 bases identical to TRBD2. The CDR3 consists of 13 residues. From germline, CDR1 is MDHEN and CDR2 SYDVKM. V was clipped by 6 bases and J by 2 bases; unmatched bases: 2. The CDR3 region has the DNA TGTGCCAGCAGCCGCGGGGGGGCCTACGAGCAGTACTTC. This translates into CASSRGGAYEQYF.

This clone was seen only once. V and J are TRBV30 and TRBJ1-1; D may be TRBD1 (5 bases). The ends were cut back, 0 bases at V and 7 bases at J, with 12 bases in the middle. The CDR3 is 13 residues long. The germline gives CDR1 GTSNPN, CDR2 SVGIG (reference sequence). CDR3 DNA: TGTGCCTGGAGTGTGGGGCTGAAGGTTGAAGCTTTCTTT. This sequence encodes CAWSVGLKVEAFF.

V usage is TRBV5-1 and J usage is TRBJ2-3; 7 bases align to TRBD2. CDR1 is SGHRS, CDR2 YFSETQ, per germline. The V segment lost 1 base and the J segment 0 bases; nucleotides outside the gene matches: 2. The CDR3 consists of 15 residues. CDR3 DNA: TGCGCCAGCAGCTTGCTGGGACTAAGCACAGATACGCAGTATTTT. Amino acids: CASSLLGLSTDTQYF. Complete variable domain (other parts from reference TRBV5-1 and TRBJ2-3): KAGVTQTPRYLIKTRGQQVTLSCSPISGHRSVSWYQQTPGQGLQFLFEYFSETQRNKGNFPGRFSGRQFSNSRSEMNVSTLELGDSALYLCASSLLGLSTDTQYFGPGTRLTVL.

This clone was counted a single time. This rearrangement joins TRBV9 to TRBJ2-1; 12 bases are a match to TRBD2. Germline V CDR1 and CDR2: SGDLS, YYNGEE. The V gene end was trimmed by 0 bases and the J gene end by 10 bases; junction bases not matched to a gene: 8. The CDR3 has 16 amino acids. The CDR3 bases are TGTGCCAGCAGCGTAGGTCCTAGCGGGGGGGCCGGGGAGCAGTTCTTC. This gives the protein CASSVGPSGGAGEQFF.

V and J are TRBV5-4 and TRBJ2-3, with 12 bases matching TRBD2. CDR3 length equals 17 residues. With V trimmed by 0 bases and J by 6 bases, 8 bases remained unmatched. The germline CDR1 and CDR2 sequences are SGHNT and YYREEE (reference sequence). As DNA, the CDR3 is TGTGCCAGCAGCTTGGATCTAGCGGGAGGGCAATCCGATACGCAGTATTTT. This translates into CASSLDLAGGQSDTQYF.